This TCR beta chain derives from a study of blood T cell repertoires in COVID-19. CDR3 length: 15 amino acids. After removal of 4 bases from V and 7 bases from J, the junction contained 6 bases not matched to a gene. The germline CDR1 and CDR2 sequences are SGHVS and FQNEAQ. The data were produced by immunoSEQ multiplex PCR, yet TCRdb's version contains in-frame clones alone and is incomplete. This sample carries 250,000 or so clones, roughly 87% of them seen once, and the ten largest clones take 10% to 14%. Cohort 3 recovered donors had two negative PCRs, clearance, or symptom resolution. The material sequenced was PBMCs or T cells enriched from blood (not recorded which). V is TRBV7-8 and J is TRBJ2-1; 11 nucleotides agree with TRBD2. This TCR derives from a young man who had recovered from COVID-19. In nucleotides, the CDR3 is TGTGCCAGCAGCTCACTAGCGGGAGCGGGGAATGAGCAGTTCTTC. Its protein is CASSSLAGAGNEQFF.